The rows below give T cell receptor beta chains drawn from one sample of a study of human CD8 memory T cell subsets. Using the 5' RACE reads, TCRdb records one entry per CDR3 protein without DNA. The sample table includes roughly 5,000 distinct CDR3 sequences. Material: CD8+ T cells from PBMCs. Every receptor here comes from a human donor in good health. CDR3s include the opening cysteine and the closing phenylalanine or tryptophan. Fields, in order: clone size, V gene, J gene, CDR3 protein. Only some rows state a clone size, as once, few, many or a class for expanded clones.

clone size: -
V gene: TRBV7-9
J gene: TRBJ2-1
CDR3 protein: CAGLQGMDRQQFF

clone size: medium-sized
V gene: TRBV29-1
J gene: TRBJ1-2
CDR3 protein: CSYYRGLSYGYTF

clone size: -
V gene: TRBV20-1
J gene: TRBJ2-7
CDR3 protein: CSARSRDYLYEQYF

clone size: -
V gene: TRBV6-5
J gene: TRBJ2-1
CDR3 protein: CASRQGGPANEQFF

clone size: -
V gene: TRBV28
J gene: TRBJ2-1
CDR3 protein: CASSFRGRYNEQFF

clone size: -
V gene: TRBV7-6
J gene: TRBJ2-3
CDR3 protein: CASSLAPRGADTQYF

clone size: -
V gene: TRBV5-4
J gene: TRBJ2-7
CDR3 protein: CASSSGTGGYEQYF

clone size: -
V gene: TRBV7-9
J gene: TRBJ2-7
CDR3 protein: CASSFVTDSYEQYF

clone size: -
V gene: TRBV27
J gene: TRBJ2-3
CDR3 protein: CASSLWAGTADTQYF

clone size: -
V gene: TRBV20-1
J gene: TRBJ1-5
CDR3 protein: CSARDQGGLYTKPQHF

clone size: -
V gene: TRBV27
J gene: TRBJ2-4
CDR3 protein: CASSIGAPALKNIQYF

clone size: -
V gene: TRBV7-2
J gene: TRBJ2-1
CDR3 protein: CASSSPGGNEQFF

clone size: large
V gene: TRBV12-3/TRBV12-4
J gene: TRBJ2-5
CDR3 protein: CASGRAGDQETQYF

clone size: -
V gene: TRBV27
J gene: TRBJ2-6
CDR3 protein: CASSPMTGSGANVLTF

clone size: -
V gene: TRBV5-6
J gene: TRBJ2-3
CDR3 protein: CASSLDPIATGDTQYF

clone size: -
V gene: TRBV2
J gene: TRBJ2-1
CDR3 protein: CASSEALEYEQFF

clone size: -
V gene: TRBV7-9
J gene: TRBJ2-1
CDR3 protein: CASSRIGTGLNEQFF

clone size: -
V gene: TRBV27
J gene: TRBJ1-5
CDR3 protein: CASSLNGGGSQPQHF

clone size: -
V gene: TRBV7-6
J gene: TRBJ2-3
CDR3 protein: CASSLGAGARPYF

clone size: -
V gene: TRBV27
J gene: TRBJ2-7
CDR3 protein: CASSIAGGTYEQYF

clone size: -
V gene: TRBV15
J gene: TRBJ2-1
CDR3 protein: CATSFGSGSYNEQFF

clone size: -
V gene: TRBV28
J gene: TRBJ2-3
CDR3 protein: CASSLYPSTDTQYF

clone size: medium-sized
V gene: TRBV28
J gene: TRBJ2-1
CDR3 protein: CASTRPAGVVNEQFF

clone size: -
V gene: TRBV19
J gene: TRBJ2-1
CDR3 protein: CASSPAQRGLNEQFF

clone size: -
V gene: TRBV2
J gene: TRBJ1-2
CDR3 protein: CASSFLRDRNYGYTF

clone size: -
V gene: TRBV6-5
J gene: TRBJ1-2
CDR3 protein: CASSYRGGYTF

clone size: -
V gene: TRBV7-2
J gene: TRBJ2-2
CDR3 protein: CASRPGTGHTGELFF

clone size: -
V gene: TRBV5-1
J gene: TRBJ2-1
CDR3 protein: CASSILPFTSLKYEQFF

clone size: -
V gene: TRBV4-1
J gene: TRBJ2-7
CDR3 protein: CASSQDRTYEQYF

clone size: -
V gene: TRBV12-3/TRBV12-4
J gene: TRBJ2-5
CDR3 protein: CASRSRVQETQYF

clone size: -
V gene: TRBV9
J gene: TRBJ1-1
CDR3 protein: CASSVGGGTVEAFF

clone size: -
V gene: TRBV20-1
J gene: TRBJ1-2
CDR3 protein: CSARTGADYGYTF

clone size: -
V gene: TRBV28
J gene: TRBJ2-1
CDR3 protein: CASSPFGGEQDEQFF

clone size: -
V gene: TRBV7-9
J gene: TRBJ2-7
CDR3 protein: CASSLGIHEQYF

clone size: medium-sized
V gene: TRBV2
J gene: TRBJ2-7
CDR3 protein: CASGIPSGGNEQYF

clone size: -
V gene: TRBV27
J gene: TRBJ2-4
CDR3 protein: CASSQGTKNIQYF

clone size: -
V gene: TRBV7-8
J gene: TRBJ2-1
CDR3 protein: CASSSLFQRELPSYNEQFF